Listed below are T cell receptor beta chains from one sample, sequenced in a study of T cell responses to AZD1222 COVID-19 vaccine. The data were produced by immunoSEQ multiplex PCR, yet TCRdb's version contains in-frame clones alone and is incomplete. Here the sample spans some 180,000 clones, approximately 90% being singletons. The sequenced sample was peripheral blood, obtained 28 days after the second AZD1222 dose. All receptors come from an adult who received the AZD1222 COVID-19 vaccine. The CDR3 runs from the conserved cysteine through the conserved F or W. The D gene is left open where the match is weak. Rows give clone size only sometimes, using once, few, many, or a class for an expanded clone.

V	size	D	J	DNA	CDR3
TRBV10-2	-	-	TRBJ1-3	TGCGCCAGCAACCCTGACCGGGGCACTGGAAACACCATATATTTT	CASNPDRGTGNTIYF
TRBV7-8	-	-	TRBJ2-7	TGTGCCAGCAGCTTAGAGAACAGGGACAACTACGAGCAGTACTTC	CASSLENRDNYEQYF
TRBV5-6	-	TRBD1	TRBJ2-1	TGTGCCAGCAGCTGGGGGGGACAGGGCCGGAATGAGCAGTTCTTC	CASSWGGQGRNEQFF
TRBV7-6	once	-	TRBJ1-1	TGTGCCAGCAGCTCCCGACGGGTAATGAACACTGAAGCTTTCTTT	CASSSRRVMNTEAFF
TRBV7-9	-	-	TRBJ1-2	TGTGCCAGCAGCTTAGAGGTCGGGAGGGCAGACTATGGCTACACCTTC	CASSLEVGRADYGYTF
TRBV28	once	TRBD1	TRBJ1-6	TGTGCCAGCAGCCTCGGGACAGGGGGTACATTGTCACCCCTCCACTTT	CASSLGTGGTLSPLHF
TRBV15	-	-	TRBJ1-4	TGTGCCACCAGCAGGGAAACCGGACCTAATGAAAAACTGTTTTTT	CATSRETGPNEKLFF
TRBV5-6	-	TRBD2	TRBJ2-3	TGTGCCAGCAGCTCGGCCCCGGGACTAGCAAGAGATACGCAGTATTTT	CASSSAPGLARDTQYF
TRBV12-5	once	-	TRBJ1-5	TGTGCTAGTGGTAAAGGGAATCAGCCCCAGCATTTT	CASGKGNQPQHF
TRBV30	-	TRBD2	TRBJ2-1	TGTGCCTGGAGTAAAAGACTAGCGGGAGACAATGAGCAGTTCTTC	CAWSKRLAGDNEQFF
TRBV4-3	-	-	TRBJ1-3	TGCGCCAGCAGCCAATCGGGTCACTCTGGAAACACCATATATTTT	CASSQSGHSGNTIYF
TRBV7-9	once	TRBD2	TRBJ2-7	TGTGCCAGCACCTCCGAGTGGGGGGGGAGCCACGAGCAGTACTTC	CASTSEWGGSHEQYF